The rows below give T cell receptor beta chains drawn from one sample of a study of beta chain features in type 1 diabetes. Measured with immunoSEQ multiplex PCR; TCRdb has only the in-frame clones, and not every one. The data hold 850,000 to 900,000 clones, with 15% to 20% observed a single time. The sequenced sample consisted of naive CD4+ T cells from blood. The source of these receptors is a woman under 30 in good health. Each CDR3 is given with its conserved first and last residue. The D gene is left open where the match is weak. The listing skips clone size in some rows; elsewhere it reads once, few, many or a size class.

.	TRBV7-8	.	TRBJ2-7	TGTGCCAGCAGCTTAGCCTGGGTACCCTACGAGCAGTACTTC	CASSLAWVPYEQYF
.	TRBV5-4	TRBD2	TRBJ2-3	TGTGCCAGCAGCGCAAGCGGGACTAGCACAGATACGCAGTATTTT	CASSASGTSTDTQYF
few	TRBV21-1	.	TRBJ2-5	TGTGCCAGCAGCAAAGTGAATAGCGGGAGGTCAGAGACCCAGTACTTC	CASSKVNSGRSETQYF
.	TRBV5-1	.	TRBJ1-3	TGCGCCAGCAGCTTTTCGCCGTCTGGAAACACCATATATTTT	CASSFSPSGNTIYF
few	TRBV15	.	TRBJ2-7	TGTGCCACCAGCATAGACAGGCCCCACGAGCAGTACTTC	CATSIDRPHEQYF
once	TRBV28	TRBD2	TRBJ2-7	TGTGCCAGCAGGCCTCCGGGACTAGCCCCCCTTGGGCCCTACTGGGAGCAGTACTTC	CASRPPGLAPLGPYWEQYF
few	TRBV10-3	.	TRBJ2-4	TGTGCCGGCGGCCAGCGTCGAACCCTAGCCAAAAACATTCAGTACTTC	CAGGQRRTLAKNIQYF
.	TRBV7-9	.	TRBJ1-1	TGTGCCAGCAGCACCGCCAGCGGGCCTGAAGCTTTCTTT	CASSTASGPEAFF
few	TRBV28	TRBD1	TRBJ1-2	TGTGCCAGCAGTTTCTCAGACAGGGGTGGCTACACCTTC	CASSFSDRGGYTF
.	TRBV21-1	.	TRBJ2-1	TGTGCCAGCAGCAAAGCGGGAGCCCCCGGGACTAGCGGAGGGTATGAGCAGTTCTTC	CASSKAGAPGTSGGYEQFF
few	TRBV5-1	.	TRBJ2-3	TGCGCCAGCAGCTTGGTAGGGGATAGCACAGATACGCAGTATTTT	CASSLVGDSTDTQYF
.	TRBV2	TRBD1	TRBJ1-4	TGTGCCAGCAGCGACGGAGGGACAGGGCTTAATGAAAAACTGTTTTTT	CASSDGGTGLNEKLFF
once	TRBV15	.	TRBJ1-2	TGTGCCACCAGCAGGGGGACTGCTAACTATGGCTACACCTTC	CATSRGTANYGYTF
.	TRBV14	.	TRBJ2-7	TGTGCCAGCAGCCAAGGAAACAGTTGGGCCTACGAGCAGTACTTC	CASSQGNSWAYEQYF
.	TRBV28	.	TRBJ2-7	TGTGCCAGCAGTTCGACTCTCTACGAGCAGTACTTC	CASSSTLYEQYF
few	TRBV7-9	TRBD1	TRBJ2-2	TGTGCCAGCAGGGGGACAGGGTCCGCCGGGGAGCTGTTTTTT	CASRGTGSAGELFF
.	TRBV15	.	TRBJ1-4	TGTGCCACCAGCAGGGATAGGTCCTCTAATGAAAAACTGTTTTTT	CATSRDRSSNEKLFF
.	TRBV15	.	TRBJ2-5	TGTGCCACCAGCAGAGAGGGGTACCAAGAGACCCAGTACTTC	CATSREGYQETQYF
few	TRBV5-5	.	TRBJ2-5	TGTGCCAGCAGCTTGGCTCCAAGATCTAAAGAGACCCAGTACTTC	CASSLAPRSKETQYF
few	TRBV14	.	TRBJ2-1	TGTGCCAGCAGCCAAAAGTACCCTAGCTCCTACAATGAGCAGTTCTTC	CASSQKYPSSYNEQFF
few	TRBV23-1	.	TRBJ1-5	TGCGCCAGCAGTCAATATTCCCATCTCAATCAGCCCCAGCATTTT	CASSQYSHLNQPQHF
.	TRBV7-8	.	TRBJ1-2	TGTGCCAGCAGCTTAGCGCCCACCGAGGAATTCTATGGCTACACCTTC	CASSLAPTEEFYGYTF
few	TRBV5-1	.	TRBJ2-1	TGCGCCAGCAGCTTTGACTACTCCTACAATGAGCAGTTCTTC	CASSFDYSYNEQFF
few	TRBV6-1	.	TRBJ1-1	TGTGCCAGCATGAAGGTGTTGAACACTGAAGCTTTCTTT	CASMKVLNTEAFF